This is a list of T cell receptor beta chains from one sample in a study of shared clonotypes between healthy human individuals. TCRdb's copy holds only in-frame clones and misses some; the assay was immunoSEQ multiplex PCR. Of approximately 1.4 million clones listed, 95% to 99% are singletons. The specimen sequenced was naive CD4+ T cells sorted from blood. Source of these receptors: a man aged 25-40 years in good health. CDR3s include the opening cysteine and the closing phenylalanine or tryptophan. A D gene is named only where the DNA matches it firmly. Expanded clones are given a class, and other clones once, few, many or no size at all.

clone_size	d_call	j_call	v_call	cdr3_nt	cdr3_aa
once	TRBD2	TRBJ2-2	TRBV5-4	TGTGCCAGCAGCTTTAGTAGCGGGAGCGGGCCGTGGGACACCGGGGAGCTGTTTTTT	CASSFSSGSGPWDTGELFF
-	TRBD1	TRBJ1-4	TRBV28	TGTGCCAGCAGTACCGGGACAGTCGATGAAAAACTGTTTTTT	CASSTGTVDEKLFF
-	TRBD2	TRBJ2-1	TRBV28	TGTGCCAGCAGACTAGCGGGGAGCTCCTACAATGAGCAGTTCTTC	CASRLAGSSYNEQFF
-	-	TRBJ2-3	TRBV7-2	TGTGCCAGCAGCTTCGTTATAGATACGCAGTATTTT	CASSFVIDTQYF
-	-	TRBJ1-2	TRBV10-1	TGCGCCAGCAGTGAAATAGCCGACAGCGCCTTCTATGGCTACACCTTC	CASSEIADSAFYGYTF
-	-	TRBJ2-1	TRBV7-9	TGTGCCAGCGAAGAGCCGTTGAGCTCCTACAATGAGCAGTTCTTC	CASEEPLSSYNEQFF
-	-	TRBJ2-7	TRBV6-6	TGTGCCAGCAGTTACGGCCGGGACTTTTACGAGCAGTACTTC	CASSYGRDFYEQYF
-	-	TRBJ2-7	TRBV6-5	TGTGCCAGCAGTTACGGGGGAGGAACCTACGAGCAGTACTTC	CASSYGGGTYEQYF
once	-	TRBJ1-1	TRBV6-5	TGTGCCAGCAGTTTCACAGGGTCTTCTGAAGCTTTCTTT	CASSFTGSSEAFF
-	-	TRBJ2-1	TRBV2	TGTGCCAGCAGTGGGGACCTATACAATGAGCAGTTCTTC	CASSGDLYNEQFF
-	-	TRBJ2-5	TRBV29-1	TGCAGCGTTGTCGGGGGTGAGACCCAGTACTTC	CSVVGGETQYF
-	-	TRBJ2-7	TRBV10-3	TGTGCCATCAGTGACGGCGGATCCTACGAGCAGTACTTC	CAISDGGSYEQYF
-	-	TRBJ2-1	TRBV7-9	TGTGCCAGCAGATCCGGTTCCGGGACACAGAATGAGCAGTTCTTC	CASRSGSGTQNEQFF
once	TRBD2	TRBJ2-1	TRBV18	TGTGCCAGCTCACCAGTGGCTAGCGGGACCTACAATGAGCAGTTCTTC	CASSPVASGTYNEQFF
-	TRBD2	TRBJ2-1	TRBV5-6	TGTGCCAGCAGCTTGTACGGGAGGGTGCTCTTTGAGCAGTTCTTC	CASSLYGRVLFEQFF
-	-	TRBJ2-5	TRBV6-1	TGTGCCAGCAGTGTCTGGGGCGAGACCCAGTACTTC	CASSVWGETQYF
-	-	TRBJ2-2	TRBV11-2	TGTGCCAGCAGCCCCGGACGTTCAGACACCGGGGAGCTGTTTTTT	CASSPGRSDTGELFF
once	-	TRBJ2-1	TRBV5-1	TGCGCCAGCAGCTTTGTATACAATGAGCAGTTCTTC	CASSFVYNEQFF
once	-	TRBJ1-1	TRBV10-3	TGTGCCATCAGTGGGGCAGAGAACACTGAAGCTTTCTTT	CAISGAENTEAFF
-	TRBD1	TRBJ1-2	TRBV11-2	TGTGCCAGCAGCCCAGGGGGTGGAAACTATGGCTACACCTTC	CASSPGGGNYGYTF
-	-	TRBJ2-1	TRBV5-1	TGCGCCAGCAGCTTGAGTATAAGGGCCAATGAGCAGTTCTTC	CASSLSIRANEQFF
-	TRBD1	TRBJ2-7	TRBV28	TGTGCCAGCAGAGCACCCGGGACAGGATACTACGAGCAGTACTTC	CASRAPGTGYYEQYF
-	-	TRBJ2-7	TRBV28	TGTGCCAGCAGTTTAACAGGGCCGAACTACGAGCAGTACTTC	CASSLTGPNYEQYF
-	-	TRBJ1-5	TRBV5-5	TGTGCCAGCAGCCCTCAACCTGGGAGTCAGCCCCAGCATTTT	CASSPQPGSQPQHF
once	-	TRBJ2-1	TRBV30	TGTGCCTGGAACCCTGGGGGCTATGAGCAGTTCTTC	CAWNPGGYEQFF
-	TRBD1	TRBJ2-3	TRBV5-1	TGCGCCAGCAGCTTGGTCAGGGACAGGGGGCGCGGTGCAGATACGCAGTATTTT	CASSLVRDRGRGADTQYF
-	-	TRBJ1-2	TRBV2	TGTGCCAGCAGTGGGTACCCGGGCGATGGCTACACCTTC	CASSGYPGDGYTF
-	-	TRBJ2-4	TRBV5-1	TGCGCCAGCAGCTTGGGACAGGCAAACATTCAGTACTTC	CASSLGQANIQYF
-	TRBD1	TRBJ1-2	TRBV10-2	TGCGCCAGCTCGACAGGGGTTGTAGAAGGCTACACCTTC	CASSTGVVEGYTF
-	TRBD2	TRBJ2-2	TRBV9	TGTGCCAGCAGCGTAGGGACTAGCGGAACCGGGGAGCTGTTTTTT	CASSVGTSGTGELFF
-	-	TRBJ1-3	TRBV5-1	TGCGCCAGCAGCTTAACCGATGACACCGCTAAGAACACCATATATTTT	CASSLTDDTAKNTIYF
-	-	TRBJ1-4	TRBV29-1	TGCAGCGTTGTCGGCCGGCCGGGGGAAAAACTGTTTTTT	CSVVGRPGEKLFF
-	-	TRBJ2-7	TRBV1	TGCACCAGCAGCGTTTACGACAGGGGTTCCCCCTACGAGCAGTACTTC	CTSSVYDRGSPYEQYF
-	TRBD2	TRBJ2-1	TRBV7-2	TGTGCCAGCAGCTTAGCGCGGACTAGCGGGTCCTACAATGAGCAGTTCTTC	CASSLARTSGSYNEQFF
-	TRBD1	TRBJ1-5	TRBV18	TGTGCCAGCTCACCTGGGACAGGAGATAGCAATCAGCCCCAGCATTTT	CASSPGTGDSNQPQHF
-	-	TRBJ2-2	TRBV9	TGTGCCAGCAACCTAGGGGGAAACACCGGGGAGCTGTTTTTT	CASNLGGNTGELFF
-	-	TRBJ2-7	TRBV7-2	TGTGCCAGCAGCTGGGTGGGTTGGGACCGCGGCGAGCAGTACTTC	CASSWVGWDRGEQYF
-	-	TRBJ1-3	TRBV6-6	TGTGCCAGCAGTACTACAGGGTCTGGAAACACCATATATTTT	CASSTTGSGNTIYF
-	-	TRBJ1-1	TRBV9	TGTGCCAGCAGCGTATCCCCCGGCACTGAAGCTTTCTTT	CASSVSPGTEAFF
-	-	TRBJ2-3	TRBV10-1	TGCGCCAGCAGAGAGGCAGGGGAAGCAGATACGCAGTATTTT	CASREAGEADTQYF
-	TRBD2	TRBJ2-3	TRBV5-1	TGCGCCAGCAGCTGGGGACTAGCGGGGCCGAGCACAGATACGCAGTATTTT	CASSWGLAGPSTDTQYF
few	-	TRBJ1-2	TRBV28	TGTGCCAGCAGCCCTGAGGCCTATGGCTACACCTTC	CASSPEAYGYTF
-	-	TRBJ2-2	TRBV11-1	TGTGCCACCCGGCGTCGGGAGAACACCGGGGAGCTGTTTTTT	CATRRRENTGELFF
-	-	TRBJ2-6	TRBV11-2	TGTGCCACCCGACAGGTATCTGGGGCCAACGTCCTGACTTTC	CATRQVSGANVLTF
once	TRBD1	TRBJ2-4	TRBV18	TGTGCCAGCTCACCCACAGGGGACGCCAAAAACATTCAGTACTTC	CASSPTGDAKNIQYF
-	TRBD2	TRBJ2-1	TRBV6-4	TGTGCCAGCAGTGACGGGACTAGCGGGAGGTACACATACAATGAGCAGTTCTTC	CASSDGTSGRYTYNEQFF
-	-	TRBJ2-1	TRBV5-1	TGCGCCAGCAGCTTGGTCGTTAGCCTAGACAATGAGCAGTTCTTC	CASSLVVSLDNEQFF
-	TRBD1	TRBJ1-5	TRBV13	TGTGCCAGCAGCTTAGGCCCATTCAGGGGGCGGAATCAGCCCCAGCATTTT	CASSLGPFRGRNQPQHF
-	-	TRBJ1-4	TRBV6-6	TGTGCCAGCAGTTACTCAGGGGCCCAGGAAAAACTGTTTTTT	CASSYSGAQEKLFF
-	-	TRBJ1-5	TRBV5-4	TGTGCCAGCAGCCGGGGAGGATCTGGCAATCAGCCCCAGCATTTT	CASSRGGSGNQPQHF
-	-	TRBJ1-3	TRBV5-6	TGTGCCAGCAGCTTTATGAGAAACACCATATATTTT	CASSFMRNTIYF
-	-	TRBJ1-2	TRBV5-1	TGCGCCAGCAGCCCAAGCGAGGGCGGTGGCTACACCTTC	CASSPSEGGGYTF
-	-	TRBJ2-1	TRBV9	TGTGCCAGCAGCCAACTCTCGGCTTACGCGCGACAGCAGTTCTTC	CASSQLSAYARQQFF
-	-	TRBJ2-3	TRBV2	TGTGCCAGCAGTGAATTCGGGACAACGCTTACAGATACGCAGTATTTT	CASSEFGTTLTDTQYF
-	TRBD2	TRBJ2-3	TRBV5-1	TGCGCCAGCAGCTTGGGACTAGCGGGAGTCGCAGATACGCAGTATTTT	CASSLGLAGVADTQYF
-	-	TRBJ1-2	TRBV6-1	TGTGCCAGCAGTGAAGCGCTCGGGGGGAACTATGGCTACACCTTC	CASSEALGGNYGYTF
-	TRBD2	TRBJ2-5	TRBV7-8	TGTGCCAGCAGCTTAGTCTGGGGGATGGCGGGAGGACTCCAAGAGACCCAGTACTTC	CASSLVWGMAGGLQETQYF
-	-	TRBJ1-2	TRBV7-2	TGTGCCAGCAGACAACGCGACAGAAACTACACCTTC	CASRQRDRNYTF
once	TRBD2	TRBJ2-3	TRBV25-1	TGTGCCAGCAGTGAATATCCCAGCGGGAGGGCCGCAGATACGCAGTATTTT	CASSEYPSGRAADTQYF
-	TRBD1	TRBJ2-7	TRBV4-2	TGTGCCAGCAGCCAAGCAGGGGGCTACAGGTACGAGCAGTACTTC	CASSQAGGYRYEQYF